Each of the 32 T cell receptor beta chains below was sequenced from the same sample in a study of blood T cell repertoires in COVID-19. Profiled with immunoSEQ multiplex PCR; TCRdb holds only in-frame clones, not every one. Of nearly 200,000 clones listed, roughly 80% are singletons. The sequencing input was peripheral blood. The source is a man in his 60s with COVID-19, enrolled during active disease.

V is TRBV9 and J is TRBJ1-1; 7 nucleotides match TRBD1. Germline-derived CDR1 and CDR2 are SGDLS and YYNGEE. The CDR3 is 14 amino acids. The junction had 7 bases not matched to a gene; V was cut back by 2 bases and J by 6 bases. CDR3 sequence (DNA): TGTGCCAGCAGCGTCGCAGGGGGTATCGCTGAAGCTTTCTTT. Its protein product is CASSVAGGIAEAFF.

The J gene is TRBJ2-3, the V gene TRBV7-8; 13 positions agree with TRBD2. The CDR3 extends over 16 amino acids. Unmatched junction bases numbered 4, after V lost 4 bases and J lost 3 bases. CDR1 SGHVS and CDR2 FQNEAQ come from the germline V gene. The DNA for the CDR3 is TGTGCCAGCAGCTATGGGACTAGCGGGATAACAGATACGCAGTATTTT. Translating gives CASSYGTSGITDTQYF. The full variable domain, rest sourced from reference TRBV7-8 and TRBJ2-3, is GAGVSQSPRYKVAKRGQDVALRCDPISGHVSLFWYQQALGQGPEFLTYFQNEAQLDKSGLPSDRFFAERPEGSVSTLKIQRTQQEDSAVYLCASSYGTSGITDTQYFGPGTRLTVL.

The chain couples TRBV30 to TRBJ1-2, with TRBD1 matching 10 bases. CDR3 length: 14 residues. The junction had 4 bases not matched to a gene; V was cut back by 0 bases and J by 6 bases. Germline values: CDR1 GTSNPN, CDR2 SVGIG (reference sequence). The CDR3 region is CAWSVMGQGNGYTF. Written as DNA, the CDR3 is TGTGCCTGGAGTGTAATGGGACAGGGGAATGGCTACACCTTC. Complete variable domain (other parts from reference TRBV30 and TRBJ1-2): SQTIHQWPATLVQPVGSPLSLECTVEGTSNPNLYWYRQAAGRGLQLLFYSVGIGQISSEVPQNLSASRPQDRQFILSSKKLLLSDSGFYLCAWSVMGQGNGYTFGSGTRLTVV.

This chain connects TRBV19 to TRBJ2-2; a weak D match, TRBD1 (6 bases). The CDR3 consists of 21 residues. Germline CDR1 LNHDA, CDR2 SQIVND (reference sequence). V lost 7 bases to trimming and J lost 0 bases, with 30 bases between them. CDR3 in DNA: TGTGCCAGTATGGGGGTTTTAGGACCCCCTCCGAGGGGGACGAACACCGGGGAGCTGTTTTTT. It specifies CASMGVLGPPPRGTNTGELFF.

The chain links TRBV27 to TRBJ1-2, with 7 bases matching TRBD1. V shed 3 bases and J 4 bases; nucleotides not matched to a gene: 2. The CDR3 length is 13 residues. CDR1 and CDR2 (germline): MNHEY, SMNVEV (reference sequence). CDR3 region: CASSLRQGYGYTF. Here the CDR3 DNA reads TGTGCCAGCAGTTTGAGACAGGGCTATGGCTACACCTTC.

The rearrangement links TRBV19 to TRBJ1-5; no reliable D call. Per the germline V gene, CDR1 is LNHDA and CDR2 is SQIVND (reference sequence). V gave up 3 bases and J gave up 0 bases, with 6 bases separating them. This CDR3 comprises 14 residues. DNA of the CDR3: TGTGCCAGTAGTATCTCTAATAGCAATCAGCCCCAGCATTTT. Amino acid sequence: CASSISNSNQPQHF. The full variable domain, completed using reference TRBV19 and TRBJ1-5, is DGGITQSPKYLFRKEGQNVTLSCEQNLNHDAMYWYRQDPGQGLRLIYYSQIVNDFQKGDIAEGYSVSREKKESFPLTVTSAQKNPTAFYLCASSISNSNQPQHFGDGTRLSIL.

The chain is built from TRBV4-1 and TRBJ2-5, with 7 nucleotides matching TRBD2. CDR3 length: 15 amino acids. Germline CDR1 and CDR2: MGHRA and YSYEKL. V lost 1 base and J lost 4; bases outside the gene matches: 6. The CDR3 sequence: CASSQGLAGGETQYF. The DNA of the CDR3 is TGCGCCAGCAGCCAAGGACTAGCTGGGGGAGAGACCCAGTACTTC.

The genes are TRBV4-3 and TRBJ2-7; D is unclear. CDR3 length: 15 residues. CDR1 is LGHNA, CDR2 YSLEER, per germline. Trimming left V 1 base short and J 0 bases short, with 10 bases between. This CDR3 is CASSQGVQASYEQYF. The CDR3 DNA sequence: TGCGCCAGCAGCCAAGGCGTTCAGGCCTCCTACGAGCAGTACTTC.

The chain employs TRBV7-2 and TRBJ2-5; the D gene is possibly TRBD2 (7 bases). The V gene's germline CDR1 is SGHTA and CDR2 FQGNSA. Between the trimmed V and J ends, which lost 0 bases and 7 bases, there was a span of 15 bases. CDR3 length: 15 amino acids. CDR3 coding DNA: TGTGCCAGCAGCTTAGCGGGAGGGGGATGGGGGACCCAGTACTTC. As protein: CASSLAGGGWGTQYF. Full variable domain (missing parts from reference TRBV7-2 and TRBJ2-5): GAGVSQSPSNKVTEKGKDVELRCDPISGHTALYWYRQSLGQGLEFLIYFQGNSAPDKSGLPSDRFSAERTGGSVSTLTIQRTQQEDSAVYLCASSLAGGGWGTQYFGPGTRLLVL.

The J gene is TRBJ2-1, the V gene TRBV2; 9 nucleotides line up with TRBD2. Trimming removed 5 bases from V and 4 bases from J; junction bases left unmatched: 12. Germline CDR1 reads SNHLY; CDR2 reads FYNNEI. The CDR3 extends over 17 amino acids. DNA of the CDR3: TGTGCCAGCAGTCCTTTATCCGGACTAGCGCTGTACAATGAGCAGTTCTTC. Encoded protein: CASSPLSGLALYNEQFF.

In this sample, this clone turned up once. The chain links TRBV3-1 (or the pseudogene TRBV3-2) to TRBJ2-7; 11 bases agree with TRBD2. The CDR3 loop spans 17 amino acids. The J segment lost 6 bases and the V segment lost 6 bases, leaving 16 bases of the junction unmatched. Germline CDR1 reads LGHDT; CDR2 reads YNNKEL (reference sequence). The CDR3 protein is CASRSTSLAGGYGEQYF. For the CDR3, the DNA is TGTGCCAGCAGGTCCACATCATTAGCGGGAGGGTATGGCGAGCAGTACTTC.

This chain links TRBV5-5 with TRBJ2-3; 8 bases are shared with TRBD1. The CDR3 is made up of 16 amino acids. The V and J ends lost 0 bases and 7 bases, in that order; junction bases with no gene match: 10. In germline, CDR1 is SGHKS, CDR2 YYEKEE (reference sequence). The CDR3 protein is CASSLDLSGGGYTQYF. The CDR3 DNA reads TGTGCCAGCAGCTTGGATCTTTCAGGGGGCGGGTATACGCAGTATTTT.

The V gene is TRBV29-1, the J gene TRBJ1-5, with a tentative D call TRBD1 (5 bases). Trimming cost V 6 bases and J 5 bases, with 14 bases left between them. The CDR3 has 13 amino acids. Germline V lookup: CDR1 SQVTM, CDR2 ANQGSEA. CDR3 sequence: CSVTQGAYQPQHF. The CDR3 nucleotides are TGCAGCGTCACCCAAGGGGCCTATCAGCCCCAGCATTTT.

This clone was detected once. The CDR3 spells CASSVGGGVEAFF. The CDR3, as DNA: TGTGCCAGCAGCGTAGGGGGAGGAGTTGAAGCTTTCTTT. This chain joins TRBV9 and TRBJ1-1, with D uncertain. The CDR3 runs to 13 residues. Trimming removed 0 bases at V and 7 bases at J, with 10 bases between. Germline V gives CDR1 SGDLS, CDR2 YYNGEE.

This clone was counted a single time. The chain joins TRBV11-2 to TRBJ2-7; the D is unclear. V was shortened by 5 bases and J by 6 bases, with 11 bases between the two germline ends. This CDR3 has 12 residues. Germline lookup yields CDR1 SGHAT and CDR2 FQNNGV. CDR3 nucleotides: TGTGCCAGCAGCGAACTCAGGTTCGAGCAGTACTTC. This translates into CASSELRFEQYF.

This clone occurred a few times. The J gene is TRBJ1-5, the V gene TRBV18, with TRBD1 identical over 10 bases. The CDR3 has 16 residues. Germline V gene lookup returns CDR1 KGHSH and CDR2 LQKENI. V lost 2 bases, J lost 8 bases, and 9 bases stayed unmatched. CDR3 protein: CASSPIGTGAIEPQHF. The CDR3 DNA reads as TGTGCCAGCTCACCAATCGGGACAGGGGCAATTGAGCCCCAGCATTTT.

The V call is TRBV7-9, the J call TRBJ1-1; the D gene is possibly TRBD1 (6 bases). V lost 3 bases, J lost 7 bases, and 15 bases lay in between. Per germline, CDR1 SEHNR and CDR2 FQNEAQ (reference sequence). The length of the CDR3 is 14 residues. The CDR3 nucleotides are TGTGCCAGCAGCTTGCCAGGGGAAGTGGTTGAAGCTTTCTTT. This encodes CASSLPGEVVEAFF.

V is TRBV7-9 and J is TRBJ2-5; TRBD2 agrees at 13 bases. V lost 7 bases to trimming and J lost 5 bases; unmatched junction nucleotides: 19. Per germline, CDR1 SEHNR and CDR2 FQNEAQ (reference sequence). The CDR3 consists of 19 residues. DNA of the CDR3: TGTGCCAGCACCATGGCGAGCTTAATGAAGACTAGCGGGAGGGAGACCCAGTACTTC. It translates to CASTMASLMKTSGRETQYF.

As for this clone: This sample includes further DNA sequences coding for the same CDR3. The J gene is TRBJ1-5, the V gene TRBV30, with D perhaps TRBD1 (5 bases). There are 13 residues in the CDR3. V lost 3 bases and J 4 bases, leaving 10 bases between the germline ends. Germline CDR1 reads GTSNPN; CDR2 reads SVGIG (reference sequence). The CDR3 protein is CAWSLGGNQPQHF. The CDR3 coding sequence is TGTGCCTGGAGCTTGGGGGGTAATCAGCCCCAGCATTTT.

The rearrangement joins TRBV2 to TRBJ1-1; tentatively, D is TRBD1 (5 bases). V lost 6 bases, J lost 5 bases, and 16 bases lay in between. The CDR3 has 14 residues. Germline V CDR1 and CDR2: SNHLY, FYNNEI. This CDR3 is CASRAGRGGTEAFF. For the CDR3, the DNA is TGTGCCAGCAGGGCAGGGAGGGGCGGGACTGAAGCTTTCTTT.

The chain combines TRBV29-1 with TRBJ1-1; possibly TRBD1 for D (5 bases). Germline V gene sequence: CDR1 SQVTM, CDR2 ANQGSEA. The CDR3 is made up of 11 amino acids. The V end lost 6 bases, the J end lost 4 bases, and 9 bases lay between the germline ends. For the CDR3, the DNA is TGCAGCGTAGGAAGGGGCACTGAAGCTTTCTTT. It specifies CSVGRGTEAFF.

The J gene is TRBJ2-1, the V gene TRBV27; 14 bases agree with TRBD2. The germline CDR1 and CDR2 sequences are MNHEY and SMNVEV (reference sequence). The V segment lost 1 base and the J segment 1 base; nucleotides outside the gene matches: 9. This CDR3 is built from 20 residues. The CDR3 bases are TGTGCCAGCAGTTTATTTTCAAGACTAGCGGGAGGGCGGTCCTACAATGAGCAGTTCTTC. As protein: CASSLFSRLAGGRSYNEQFF.

For the CDR3, the DNA is TGTGCCAGCAGTCCCAGGGCAGACACAGATACGCAGTATTTT. Its translation: CASSPRADTDTQYF. The V gene is TRBV27, the J gene TRBJ2-3; possibly TRBD1 for D (5 bases). Trimming removed 5 bases at V and 2 bases at J, with 11 bases between. The CDR3 has 14 amino acids. Germline loops: CDR1 MNHEY, CDR2 SMNVEV (reference sequence).

The chain has TRBV4-3 and TRBJ2-7; D gene ambiguous. V was trimmed by 0 bases and J by 0 bases, leaving 6 bases between them. The CDR3 runs to 14 residues. Looked up from germline, CDR1 is LGHNA and CDR2 is YSLEER. This chain's CDR3 is CASSQDSSSYEQYF. DNA for the CDR3: TGCGCCAGCAGCCAAGACTCCAGCTCCTACGAGCAGTACTTC.

The table lists this clone with a count of one. The CDR3 DNA sequence: TGTGCCAGCAGTGAAGCTGGCAGCACTGAAGCTTTCTTT. Encoded protein: CASSEAGSTEAFF. The genes are TRBV6-1 and TRBJ1-1, with unresolved D. Trimming left V 0 bases short and J 4 bases short, with 6 bases between. The length of the CDR3 is 13 residues. Germline V gene sequence: CDR1 MNHNS, CDR2 SASEGT.

V usage is TRBV4-1 and J usage is TRBJ1-2; D remains unclear. The CDR3 sequence is 12 residues long. Trimming removed 1 base at V and 6 bases at J, with 6 bases between. In germline, CDR1 is MGHRA, CDR2 YSYEKL. This CDR3 reads CASSQAGDGYTF. For the CDR3, the DNA is TGCGCCAGCAGCCAAGCGGGTGATGGCTACACCTTC.

V and J are TRBV28 and TRBJ1-5; D remains ambiguous. Trimming stripped 5 bases from V and 0 bases from J, with 14 bases between. The CDR3 length is 16 residues. Germline-derived CDR1 and CDR2 are MDHEN and SYDVKM. Here the CDR3 DNA reads TGTGCCAGCAGTCTCACCACGGGGTATAGCAATCAGCCCCAGCATTTT. This sequence encodes CASSLTTGYSNQPQHF.

The CDR3 DNA sequence: TGTGCCAGCAGTTACCGGACAGGGGGCGGACTTGAAGCTTTCTTT. Protein sequence: CASSYRTGGGLEAFF. The chain is built from TRBV6-2 or TRBV6-3 and TRBJ1-1; 11 positions agree with TRBD1. CDR1 and CDR2 (germline): MNHEY, SVGEGT. The CDR3 sequence is 15 residues long. The V and J ends lost 2 bases and 7 bases, in that order; junction bases with no gene match: 6.

A single count supports this clone. V gene TRBV5-1 combines with J gene TRBJ2-1; 10 bases are a match to TRBD2. CDR1 and CDR2 (germline): SGHRS, YFSETQ. CDR3 length equals 17 residues. V trimming: 0 bases; J trimming: 5 bases; junction bases outside the gene matches: 8. CDR3 region: CASSLELAGAVNNEQFF. CDR3 sequence (DNA): TGCGCCAGCAGCTTGGAGCTAGCGGGAGCAGTAAACAATGAGCAGTTCTTC.

V gene TRBV3-1 (or the pseudogene TRBV3-2) combines with J gene TRBJ2-7; 8 nucleotides align to TRBD2. Germline CDR1 LGHDT, CDR2 YNNKEL (reference sequence). This CDR3 has 16 residues. The ends lost 0 bases at V and 6 bases at J; junction bases unmatched: 10. The CDR3 DNA is TGTGCCAGCAGCCAAGATAGACCGGGAGGGCCGAGCGAGCAGTACTTC. It codes for CASSQDRPGGPSEQYF.

The chain links TRBV6-5 to TRBJ1-1; 9 positions agree with TRBD1. With 10 bases clipped from V and 11 bases from J, the junction kept 8 bases outside the gene matches. Germline V gene sequence: CDR1 MNHEY, CDR2 SVGAGI. This CDR3 contains 11 residues. This chain's CDR3 is CATGDRAEAFF. CDR3 DNA: TGTGCCACAGGGGACAGGGCGGAGGCTTTCTTT.

This chain uses TRBV7-8 with TRBJ2-7; tentative D call: TRBD1 (5 bases). Trimming shortened V by 0 bases and J by 4 bases, and 19 bases separated the two germline ends. The CDR3 runs to 17 residues. Germline V gives CDR1 SGHVS, CDR2 FQNEAQ. CDR3: CASSLAPGGQGGYEQYF. CDR3 nucleotide sequence: TGTGCCAGCAGCTTAGCCCCTGGCGGCCAGGGTGGTTACGAGCAGTACTTC.